The 27 T cell receptor beta chains presented below share a single source sample, sequenced in a study of blood T cell repertoires in COVID-19. This table comes from immunoSEQ multiplex PCR, and its TCRdb copy is limited to in-frame clones, with some not included. The sample has 180,000 or so clones, about 85% seen once. Sequencing used peripheral blood. These receptors came from a woman of 80 years or more with acute or convalescent COVID-19.

J is TRBJ1-2 and V is TRBV5-5, with D possibly matching TRBD1 (5 bases). Germline V lookup: CDR1 SGHKS, CDR2 YYEKEE (reference sequence). The CDR3 contains 14 residues. V dropped 4 bases and J dropped 2 bases, with 12 bases sitting between them. The CDR3 nucleotides are TGTGCCAGCAGCCCCCCGGGGGGGAACTATGGCTACACCTTC. Its translation is CASSPPGGNYGYTF.

This chain joins TRBV7-7 and TRBJ2-5; D is unclear. Germline-derived CDR1 and CDR2 are SSHAT and FNYEAQ (reference sequence). This CDR3 spans 15 amino acids. Trimming removed 1 base from V and 4 bases from J, with 13 bases in between. CDR3 protein: CASSLGSGSIETQYF. CDR3 bases: TGTGCCAGCAGCTTAGGGTCAGGTTCAATAGAGACCCAGTACTTC.

This clone was counted between two and nine times. The chain links TRBV5-1 to TRBJ1-3, with D maybe TRBD1 (5 bases). This CDR3 contains 17 residues. Germline CDR1 is SGHRS and CDR2 is YFSETQ. V was shortened by 0 bases and J by 1 base, with 14 bases between the two germline ends. As DNA, the CDR3 is TGCGCCAGCAGCTTGGCAAGGGGAGGGAAATCTGGAAACACCATATATTTT. It specifies CASSLARGGKSGNTIYF.

V gene TRBV6-5 combines with J gene TRBJ2-7; D not certain. CDR3 length equals 14 residues. Trimming left V 6 bases short and J 3 bases short, with 15 bases between. Germline values: CDR1 MNHEY, CDR2 SVGAGI. CDR3 DNA sequence: TGTGCCAGCAGCCGCCGGGTCCGCCACTACGAGCAGTACTTC. This gives the protein CASSRRVRHYEQYF.

The V call is TRBV21-1, the J call TRBJ2-7; TRBD2, the table's D call, lacks a check against the DNA. TRBV21-1 constitutes a pseudogene. This CDR3 has 16 amino acids. The DNA for the CDR3 is TGTGCCAGCAGCTTCAAATGGGGACTGGCTACCTACGAGCAGTACTTC. Its protein product is CASSFKWGLATYEQYF.

The V call is TRBV7-2, the J call TRBJ2-3; D might be TRBD2 (5 bases). Germline CDR1 is SGHTA and CDR2 is FQGNSA. The CDR3 is made up of 16 amino acids. V was shortened by 1 base and J by 2 bases, with 13 bases between the two germline ends. The CDR3 sequence is CASSLGGIGNTDTQYF. The CDR3 bases are TGTGCCAGCAGCTTAGGAGGGATTGGTAACACAGATACGCAGTATTTT.

V is TRBV9 and J is TRBJ2-2, with D maybe TRBD2 (6 bases). V gave up 0 bases and J gave up 4 bases, with 16 bases separating them. This CDR3 region has 17 residues. Germline V lookup: CDR1 SGDLS, CDR2 YYNGEE. The CDR3 here is CASSVDPPGVRTGELFF. The CDR3 nucleotides read TGTGCCAGCAGCGTAGACCCCCCGGGGGTCCGCACCGGGGAGCTGTTTTTT.

The rearrangement joins TRBV14 to TRBJ2-2; 10 bases map to TRBD2. The CDR3 has 15 residues. V was clipped by 4 bases and J by 3 bases; unmatched bases: 2. The germline CDR1 and CDR2 sequences are SGHDN and FVKESK. The CDR3 nucleotides are TGTGCCAGCAGCCCGGGACTAGCGTACACCGGGGAGCTGTTTTTT. This gives the protein CASSPGLAYTGELFF.

This rearrangement joins TRBV5-1 to TRBJ2-5; 7 bases are shared with TRBD2. The V gene end was trimmed by 0 bases and the J gene end by 5 bases; junction bases not matched to a gene: 10. The CDR3 is made up of 16 amino acids. Germline-derived CDR1 and CDR2 are SGHRS and YFSETQ. This chain's CDR3 is CASSLVEGGPEETQYF. CDR3 DNA: TGCGCCAGCAGCTTGGTGGAGGGAGGGCCTGAGGAGACCCAGTACTTC.

The chain employs TRBV3-1 (or the pseudogene TRBV3-2) and TRBJ1-1; 7 positions match TRBD1. The germline V gene encodes CDR1 LGHDT and CDR2 YNNKEL (reference sequence). The CDR3 has 12 residues. The trim removed 3 bases at V and 10 bases at J, leaving 5 bases unmatched. CDR3 nucleotide sequence: TGTGCCAGCAGCCAGGTACAGGGGAGAGCTTTCTTT. Its translation: CASSQVQGRAFF.

This chain joins TRBV30 and TRBJ2-1; a weak D match, TRBD1 (5 bases). CDR1 is GTSNPN, CDR2 SVGIG, per germline (reference sequence). The V end lost 4 bases, the J end lost 0 bases, and 10 bases lay between the germline ends. The length of the CDR3 is 14 residues. The CDR3: CAWTTGSSYNEQFF. In DNA form, the CDR3 reads TGTGCCTGGACCACAGGAAGCTCCTACAATGAGCAGTTCTTC.

This chain uses TRBV6-2 or TRBV6-3 with TRBJ1-6; the match to TRBD1 covers 9 bases. The trim removed 6 bases at V and 4 bases at J, leaving 7 bases unmatched. The CDR3 covers 16 residues. From germline, CDR1 is MNHEY and CDR2 SVGEGT. CDR3 coding DNA: TGTGCCAGCAGCCCGACGGGACAGGGATATAATTCACCCCTCCACTTT. It codes for CASSPTGQGYNSPLHF.

J is TRBJ2-1 and V is TRBV9; TRBD2 matches at 9 bases. Germline V CDR1 and CDR2: SGDLS, YYNGEE. Trimming cost V 0 bases and J 4 bases; bases outside gene matches: 5. The CDR3 covers 16 residues. The CDR3, as DNA: TGTGCCAGCAGCGTAGGTGCGGGAGGGCAGTACAATGAGCAGTTCTTC. Protein: CASSVGAGGQYNEQFF.

The chain carries TRBV6-5 and TRBJ2-7; a possible D gene is TRBD2 (6 bases). Per the germline V gene, CDR1 is MNHEY and CDR2 is SVGAGI. Trimming stripped 6 bases from V and 6 bases from J, with 12 bases between. The CDR3 has 12 residues. The CDR3 DNA is TGTGCCAGCAGCCGACTAGGGTTCGAGCAGTACTTC. Amino acids: CASSRLGFEQYF.

V and J are TRBV5-1 and TRBJ1-5; D might be TRBD1 (6 bases). Germline values: CDR1 SGHRS, CDR2 YFSETQ. V was pared by 10 bases and J by 2 bases, with 25 bases between. There are 17 residues in the CDR3. DNA of the CDR3: TGCGCCGGGGGCGACGGGACACCCGGAATTCGCAATCAGCCCCAGCATTTT. It specifies CAGGDGTPGIRNQPQHF.

The genes are TRBV4-1 and TRBJ2-7; 12 bases are a match to TRBD1. V lost 4 bases, J lost 1 base, and 2 bases stayed unmatched. Germline V gene sequence: CDR1 MGHRA, CDR2 YSYEKL. The CDR3 loop spans 15 amino acids. As DNA, the CDR3 is TGCGCCAGCAGCCCGGGACAGGGGGCTTCCTACGAGCAGTACTTC. Encoded protein: CASSPGQGASYEQYF.

The V gene is TRBV7-2, the J gene TRBJ2-3; 9 bases are shared with TRBD2. Germline lookup yields CDR1 SGHTA and CDR2 FQGNSA. The trim removed 4 bases at V and 1 base at J, leaving 6 bases unmatched. This CDR3 comprises 16 residues. CDR3 coding DNA: TGTGCCAGCAGCTCCGGGATAGCGGGGGGCACAGATACGCAGTATTTT. Residues: CASSSGIAGGTDTQYF.

In nucleotides, the CDR3 is TGTGCCAGCAGCGCCAGACAGGGGCGCAGGGATACGCAGTATTTT. It encodes CASSARQGRRDTQYF. V and J are TRBV9 and TRBJ2-3, with 8 bases matching TRBD1. Germline V gene lookup returns CDR1 SGDLS and CDR2 YYNGEE. This CDR3 contains 15 residues. V lost 3 bases, J lost 6 bases, and 9 bases stayed unmatched. The full variable domain, rest sourced from reference TRBV9 and TRBJ2-3, is DSGVTQTPKHLITATGQRVTLRCSPRSGDLSVYWYQQSLDQGLQFLIQYYNGEERAKGNILERFSAQQFPDLHSELNLSSLELGDSALYFCASSARQGRRDTQYFGPGTRLTVL.

The rearrangement links TRBV12-3 or TRBV12-4 to TRBJ2-5; D possibly corresponds to TRBD2 (7 bases). V was pared by 8 bases and J by 5 bases, with 12 bases between. The CDR3 covers 12 residues. Here the CDR3 DNA reads TGTGCCAGCGGGGGGGCAGGGGAGACCCAGTACTTC. It codes for CASGGAGETQYF.

The chain couples TRBV7-9 to TRBJ1-2; the match to TRBD1 covers 11 bases. Looked up from germline, CDR1 is SEHNR and CDR2 is FQNEAQ (reference sequence). The trim removed 4 bases at V and 6 bases at J, leaving 10 bases unmatched. The CDR3 totals 16 residues. Here the CDR3 DNA reads TGTGCCAGCAGCTCAGGGTGGACAGGGGGCCAGGATGGCTACACCTTC. Protein: CASSSGWTGGQDGYTF.

The chain links TRBV5-8 to TRBJ2-1; the match to TRBD1 covers 9 bases. Unmatched junction bases numbered 7, after V lost 3 bases and J lost 9 bases. Germline assignment: CDR1 SGHTS and CDR2 YDEGEE. The CDR3 contains 14 residues. In DNA, the CDR3 is TGTGCCAGCAGCTACGGGACAGGGTTTGGTGAGCAGTTCTTC. Translated, it gives CASSYGTGFGEQFF. Drawing the rest from reference TRBV5-8 and TRBJ2-1, the complete variable domain is EAGVTQSPTHLIKTRGQQATLRCSPISGHTSVYWYQQALGLGLQFLLWYDEGEERNRGNFPPRFSGRQFPNYSSELNVNALELEDSALYLCASSYGTGFGEQFFGPGTRLTVL.

The rearrangement links TRBV5-1 to TRBJ2-7; a weak D match, TRBD1 (5 bases). The CDR3 covers 12 residues. Between the trimmed V and J ends, which lost 4 bases and 4 bases, there was a span of 9 bases. Germline V gives CDR1 SGHRS, CDR2 YFSETQ. This chain's CDR3 is CASSRDSYEQYF. In DNA, the CDR3 is TGCGCCAGCAGCCGCGACAGTTACGAGCAGTACTTC.

The rearrangement links TRBV10-2 to TRBJ1-5; 8 bases are shared with TRBD1. The CDR3 loop spans 13 amino acids. The V gene end was trimmed by 10 bases and the J gene end by 7 bases; junction bases not matched to a gene: 9. Germline assignment: CDR1 WSHSY and CDR2 SAAADI. Here the CDR3 reads CANPDRVKQPQHF. CDR3 bases: TGCGCCAACCCGGACAGGGTCAAGCAGCCCCAGCATTTT.

The chain is built from TRBV10-3 and TRBJ2-3, with D possibly TRBD2 on 7 matching bases. Trimming pared 8 bases from V and 4 bases from J, leaving 19 bases between. Per germline, CDR1 ENHRY and CDR2 SYGVKD. The length of the CDR3 is 15 residues. This chain's CDR3 is CAIRGGGPGADTQYF. The CDR3 nucleotides are TGTGCCATCCGAGGGGGGGGCCCGGGGGCAGATACGCAGTATTTT.

The genes are TRBV6-2 or TRBV6-3 and TRBJ2-2; D possibly corresponds to TRBD1 (5 bases). CDR1 MNHEY and CDR2 SVGEGT come from the germline V gene. V gave up 4 bases and J gave up 6 bases, with 12 bases separating them. The CDR3 totals 14 residues. CDR3 residues: CASSFAQGAGELFF. CDR3 DNA sequence: TGTGCCAGCAGTTTCGCGCAGGGCGCCGGGGAGCTGTTTTTT.

J is TRBJ1-4 and V is TRBV6-5; D possibly corresponds to TRBD1 (5 bases). Trimming left V 0 bases short and J 2 bases short, with 10 bases between. This CDR3 has 16 amino acids. CDR1 is MNHEY, CDR2 SVGAGI, per germline. CDR3 sequence (DNA): TGTGCCAGCAGTTACTCGCAGGGAAGGACTAATGAAAAACTGTTTTTT. This translates into CASSYSQGRTNEKLFF.

The chain has TRBV24-1 and TRBJ2-6; D is possibly TRBD1 (5 bases). V was clipped by 9 bases and J by 0 bases, with 8 bases between them. CDR3 length equals 14 residues. CDR1 and CDR2 (germline): KGHDR, SFDVKD. The CDR3 DNA sequence: TGTGCCACCCGACAGTCCTCTGGGGCCAACGTCCTGACTTTC. It specifies CATRQSSGANVLTF.